This TCR beta chain is from a study of cytomegalovirus exposure and HLA in healthy donors. Turning to the study itself: Membership in the Caucasian-associated ancestry cluster was found for 75% to 90% of 350 to 450 genotyped donors.

The PCR was carried out with 60 Vbeta primers and 13 Jbeta primers. Some clones are missing from TCRdb's copy, which holds only in-frame ones; the method was immunoSEQ multiplex PCR. Here the sample spans under 110,000 clones, roughly 82% being singletons. The germline V gene encodes CDR1 LNHNV and CDR2 YYDKDF (reference sequence). The germline V and J ends were trimmed by 2 bases and 3 bases, with 13 bases remaining between them. The CDR3 is 15 residues long. The chain is built from TRBV15 and TRBJ1-1, with a possible D match to TRBD1 (6 bases). This clonotype originated in a man aged 45-60 years in good health and CMV-seronegative. The sequencing sample was made of PBMCs. CDR3 residues: CATSRSRDTHTEAFF. In DNA, the CDR3 is TGTGCCACCAGCAGAAGCCGGGACACCCACACTGAAGCTTTCTTT.